Listed below are T cell receptor beta chains from one sample, sequenced in a study of cytomegalovirus exposure and HLA in healthy donors. Repertoires were generated with immunoSEQ multiplex PCR, while TCRdb's copy carries only in-frame clones and drops some. The sample has about 100,000 clones, about three fifths seen once. Sequenced sample: PBMCs. These receptors were obtained from a human donor in good health. Each CDR3 is given with its conserved first and last residue. Each record gives: clone size, V gene, D gene, J gene, CDR3 DNA, CDR3 protein. D genes are given only for firm matches. Not every row has a clone size; where given, it reads once, few, many or a size class.

abundance: .; v_gene: TRBV30; d_gene: TRBD2; j_gene: TRBJ2-1; CDR3nt: TGTGCCTGGGGATCGGGCGGGAGGGGGTACAATGAGCAGTTCTTC; CDR3aa: CAWGSGGRGYNEQFF
abundance: .; v_gene: TRBV28; d_gene: .; j_gene: TRBJ1-5; CDR3nt: TGTGCCAGCAGTGGAGGGGCAGGTGGAATTAATCAGCCCCAGCATTTT; CDR3aa: CASSGGAGGINQPQHF
abundance: .; v_gene: TRBV7-9; d_gene: .; j_gene: TRBJ2-1; CDR3nt: TGTGCCAGCATCATTAGCGGAGCCTACAATGAGCAGTTCTTC; CDR3aa: CASIISGAYNEQFF
abundance: .; v_gene: TRBV6-5; d_gene: TRBD1; j_gene: TRBJ2-2; CDR3nt: TGTGCCAGCAGTTACAACAGGGGGCTCGGGGAGCTGTTTTTT; CDR3aa: CASSYNRGLGELFF
abundance: .; v_gene: TRBV30; d_gene: .; j_gene: TRBJ2-3; CDR3nt: TGTGCCTGGAGTGTAGGACTTTCATATACGCAGTATTTT; CDR3aa: CAWSVGLSYTQYF
abundance: .; v_gene: TRBV27; d_gene: .; j_gene: TRBJ2-3; CDR3nt: TGTGCCAGCAGTTTACGGCCGGGGTTTGGGACAGATACGCAGTATTTT; CDR3aa: CASSLRPGFGTDTQYF
abundance: .; v_gene: TRBV19; d_gene: .; j_gene: TRBJ2-7; CDR3nt: TGTGCCAGTAGTCCAGGGATAGGCTCCTACGAGCAGTACTTC; CDR3aa: CASSPGIGSYEQYF
abundance: .; v_gene: TRBV19; d_gene: .; j_gene: TRBJ2-7; CDR3nt: TGTGCCAGTAGCCTGTCGGGGGACCCTTACGAGCAGTACTTC; CDR3aa: CASSLSGDPYEQYF
abundance: .; v_gene: TRBV2; d_gene: .; j_gene: TRBJ2-7; CDR3nt: TGTGCCAGCAGCGGTCGGGAGCAGTACTTC; CDR3aa: CASSGREQYF
abundance: .; v_gene: TRBV9; d_gene: TRBD2; j_gene: TRBJ2-1; CDR3nt: TGTGCCAGCAGCGTAGGAAGTAGCGGGAGTTCCTACAATGAGCAGTTCTTC; CDR3aa: CASSVGSSGSSYNEQFF
abundance: .; v_gene: TRBV4-1; d_gene: TRBD2; j_gene: TRBJ2-3; CDR3nt: TGCGCCAGCAGCCAAGAAGCGGGAGGGATTGGGGGCGCAGATACGCAGTATTTT; CDR3aa: CASSQEAGGIGGADTQYF
abundance: .; v_gene: TRBV7-2; d_gene: TRBD2; j_gene: TRBJ2-3; CDR3nt: TGTGCCAGCAGCAGGGGGACTAGCGGGCGCACAGATACGCAGTATTTT; CDR3aa: CASSRGTSGRTDTQYF
abundance: .; v_gene: TRBV6-6; d_gene: TRBD2; j_gene: TRBJ2-1; CDR3nt: TGTGCCAGCGGCGGGACTAGCGGGAGAAATGAGCAGTTCTTC; CDR3aa: CASGGTSGRNEQFF
abundance: .; v_gene: TRBV5-1; d_gene: .; j_gene: TRBJ1-1; CDR3nt: TGCGCCAGCAGCGTGACCAGGGGAGAGGACACTGAAGCTTTCTTT; CDR3aa: CASSVTRGEDTEAFF
abundance: .; v_gene: TRBV27; d_gene: .; j_gene: TRBJ1-5; CDR3nt: TGTGCCAGCAGTTTTGGGGGCAGTAGCAATCAGCCCCAGCATTTT; CDR3aa: CASSFGGSSNQPQHF
abundance: .; v_gene: TRBV2; d_gene: TRBD2; j_gene: TRBJ2-3; CDR3nt: TGTGCCAGCAGACTAGCGGGAGTTCACACAGATACGCAGTATTTT; CDR3aa: CASRLAGVHTDTQYF
abundance: .; v_gene: TRBV7-8; d_gene: TRBD1; j_gene: TRBJ2-5; CDR3nt: TGTGCCAGCAGCAGCCGACGGGACAGGGGGCTGGAGACCCAGTACTTC; CDR3aa: CASSSRRDRGLETQYF
abundance: .; v_gene: TRBV2; d_gene: .; j_gene: TRBJ2-1; CDR3nt: TGTGCCAGCAGTTTAACAGGGCATGAGCAGTTCTTC; CDR3aa: CASSLTGHEQFF
abundance: few; v_gene: TRBV6-5; d_gene: .; j_gene: TRBJ2-2; CDR3nt: TGTGCCAGCAGCAACACACGGGCGGGCACCGGGGAGCTGTTTTTT; CDR3aa: CASSNTRAGTGELFF
abundance: few; v_gene: TRBV18; d_gene: TRBD1; j_gene: TRBJ1-2; CDR3nt: TGTGCCAGCTCACCCGACAGGGACGGGTATGGCTACACCTTC; CDR3aa: CASSPDRDGYGYTF
abundance: few; v_gene: TRBV9; d_gene: .; j_gene: TRBJ2-3; CDR3nt: TGTGCCAGCAGCCCCGAAGGTCGGGGCACAGATACGCAGTATTTT; CDR3aa: CASSPEGRGTDTQYF
abundance: few; v_gene: TRBV7-6; d_gene: TRBD2; j_gene: TRBJ2-3; CDR3nt: TGTGCCAGCAGCTTAGGCGCGGGAGGAGGGGGAGATACGCAGTATTTT; CDR3aa: CASSLGAGGGGDTQYF
abundance: .; v_gene: TRBV9; d_gene: TRBD2; j_gene: TRBJ2-5; CDR3nt: TGTGCCAGCAGCGTAGGGACTAGCGAGGCGGAGACCCAGTACTTC; CDR3aa: CASSVGTSEAETQYF
abundance: .; v_gene: TRBV7-6; d_gene: TRBD2; j_gene: TRBJ2-1; CDR3nt: TGTGCCAGCAGCTCGGCCCCCCTAGCGGGAGGGGTTGAGCAGTTCTTC; CDR3aa: CASSSAPLAGGVEQFF
abundance: .; v_gene: TRBV28; d_gene: TRBD1; j_gene: TRBJ1-1; CDR3nt: TGTGCCAGCAGTTGGACAGGGGGCGTTAGTGAAGCTTTCTTT; CDR3aa: CASSWTGGVSEAFF
abundance: .; v_gene: TRBV4-1; d_gene: .; j_gene: TRBJ2-7; CDR3nt: TGCGCCAGCAGCCAAGTTGGGGCGTCGCACGAGCAGTACTTC; CDR3aa: CASSQVGASHEQYF
abundance: few; v_gene: TRBV5-1; d_gene: .; j_gene: TRBJ1-5; CDR3nt: TGCGCCAGCAGCTTGGGACAGGCTAATCAGCCCCAGCATTTT; CDR3aa: CASSLGQANQPQHF
abundance: .; v_gene: TRBV6-1; d_gene: TRBD1; j_gene: TRBJ1-5; CDR3nt: TGTGCCAGCAGTGAACAGGGGGCGCATAACAATCAGCCCCAGCATTTT; CDR3aa: CASSEQGAHNNQPQHF
abundance: .; v_gene: TRBV28; d_gene: TRBD1; j_gene: TRBJ1-5; CDR3nt: TGTGCCAGCAGTTTAGGACAGGTAAATCAGCCCCAGCATTTT; CDR3aa: CASSLGQVNQPQHF
abundance: .; v_gene: TRBV28; d_gene: .; j_gene: TRBJ2-6; CDR3nt: TGTGCCAGCAGCCCAAGGGGATCTGGGGCCAACGTCCTGACTTTC; CDR3aa: CASSPRGSGANVLTF
abundance: .; v_gene: TRBV7-9; d_gene: .; j_gene: TRBJ2-3; CDR3nt: TGTGCCAGCAGCTTACCCCGTGATACGCAGTATTTT; CDR3aa: CASSLPRDTQYF
abundance: .; v_gene: TRBV7-8; d_gene: .; j_gene: TRBJ2-7; CDR3nt: TGTGCCAGCAGCCCTCGAGGGAGGGGGAGCTACGAGCAGTACTTC; CDR3aa: CASSPRGRGSYEQYF
abundance: .; v_gene: TRBV11-2; d_gene: TRBD2; j_gene: TRBJ2-3; CDR3nt: TGTGCCAGCAGCTTAGGACTAGCGGATTACACAGATACGCAGTATTTT; CDR3aa: CASSLGLADYTDTQYF
abundance: .; v_gene: TRBV6-5; d_gene: .; j_gene: TRBJ2-7; CDR3nt: TGTGCCAGCAGTTACAGGGGTAGCTACGAGCAGTACTTC; CDR3aa: CASSYRGSYEQYF
abundance: .; v_gene: TRBV11-2; d_gene: TRBD2; j_gene: TRBJ2-3; CDR3nt: TGTGCCAGCAGCACCCGGACTAGCGGGAATTTCGCAGATACGCAGTATTTT; CDR3aa: CASSTRTSGNFADTQYF
abundance: .; v_gene: TRBV7-9; d_gene: .; j_gene: TRBJ2-7; CDR3nt: TGTGCCAGCAGCCCCCACCAGGCAGGGTCCGCCTACGAGCAGTACTTC; CDR3aa: CASSPHQAGSAYEQYF
abundance: .; v_gene: TRBV30; d_gene: TRBD1; j_gene: TRBJ2-5; CDR3nt: TGTGCAATGGGACAGAACCAAGAGACCCAGTACTTC; CDR3aa: CAMGQNQETQYF
abundance: few; v_gene: TRBV4-1; d_gene: .; j_gene: TRBJ2-2; CDR3nt: TGCGCCAGCAGGGATGGCAGGGGGGATGTCACCGGGGAGCTGTTTTTT; CDR3aa: CASRDGRGDVTGELFF
abundance: few; v_gene: TRBV29-1; d_gene: .; j_gene: TRBJ2-1; CDR3nt: TGCAGCGTTGGCGTAGAGAATCGTAATGAGCAGTTCTTC; CDR3aa: CSVGVENRNEQFF
abundance: .; v_gene: TRBV15; d_gene: TRBD1; j_gene: TRBJ1-1; CDR3nt: TGTGCCACCAGCGCCAGACAGGGACGGGCCACTGAAGCTTTCTTT; CDR3aa: CATSARQGRATEAFF
abundance: .; v_gene: TRBV7-8; d_gene: TRBD1; j_gene: TRBJ2-5; CDR3nt: TGTGCCAGCAGCCCGAAAAGCGGACAGGGATCGGCTGGAGAGACCCAGTACTTC; CDR3aa: CASSPKSGQGSAGETQYF
abundance: .; v_gene: TRBV15; d_gene: .; j_gene: TRBJ1-3; CDR3nt: TGTGCCACCAGCAGAGATTTCACGAGCTCTGGAAACACCATATATTTT; CDR3aa: CATSRDFTSSGNTIYF
abundance: .; v_gene: TRBV19; d_gene: TRBD1; j_gene: TRBJ2-7; CDR3nt: TGTGCCAGTAGTAGAACCCACGGGGGACAGGGGGCTTACGAGCAGTACTTC; CDR3aa: CASSRTHGGQGAYEQYF
abundance: .; v_gene: TRBV18; d_gene: .; j_gene: TRBJ1-2; CDR3nt: TGTGCCAGCTCACCACCCACAGTGGCTGGAGGCTACACCTTC; CDR3aa: CASSPPTVAGGYTF
abundance: .; v_gene: TRBV5-1; d_gene: TRBD1; j_gene: TRBJ1-5; CDR3nt: TGCGCCAGCAGCTTGATCCCAGGGGGCGATCAGCCCCAGCATTTT; CDR3aa: CASSLIPGGDQPQHF
abundance: few; v_gene: TRBV15; d_gene: .; j_gene: TRBJ2-1; CDR3nt: TGTGCCACCAGCAGAAAACCTTCAACATTCTCCTACAATGAGCAGTTCTTC; CDR3aa: CATSRKPSTFSYNEQFF
abundance: .; v_gene: TRBV18; d_gene: TRBD2; j_gene: TRBJ2-1; CDR3nt: TGTGCCAGCTCATCGACGACTAGCGGGAGAAATGGTGAGCAGTTCTTC; CDR3aa: CASSSTTSGRNGEQFF
abundance: .; v_gene: TRBV30; d_gene: .; j_gene: TRBJ2-7; CDR3nt: TGTGCCTGGAGTCTAAGTGCCGGGGACGAGCAGTACTTC; CDR3aa: CAWSLSAGDEQYF
abundance: .; v_gene: TRBV6-1; d_gene: .; j_gene: TRBJ2-2; CDR3nt: TGTGCCAGCAGCATGCTATCAGGGGTGACCGGGGAGCTGTTTTTT; CDR3aa: CASSMLSGVTGELFF
abundance: .; v_gene: TRBV5-1; d_gene: .; j_gene: TRBJ1-1; CDR3nt: TGCGCCAGCAGCTTGGAGGAGGGACGGTCGGCTGAAGCTTTCTTT; CDR3aa: CASSLEEGRSAEAFF
abundance: few; v_gene: TRBV15; d_gene: TRBD2; j_gene: TRBJ2-5; CDR3nt: TGTGCCACCAGGCCGGGACTAGCGGGAGTGGTGAAGACCCAGTACTTC; CDR3aa: CATRPGLAGVVKTQYF